The 11 T cell receptor beta chains below were found in one sample sequenced in a study of blood T cell repertoires in COVID-19. Clones were sequenced by immunoSEQ multiplex PCR, and TCRdb holds only the in-frame ones, with some missing. The sample has around 170,000 clones; around four fifths are singletons. Sequenced: peripheral blood. The receptors shown here come from a woman in her forties with acute or convalescent COVID-19.

V usage is TRBV7-6 and J usage is TRBJ2-1, with 8 bases aligning to TRBD1. V was pared by 5 bases and J by 4 bases, with 7 bases of the junction left unmatched. The CDR3 is 15 amino acids. In germline, CDR1 is SGHVS, CDR2 FNYEAQ. This CDR3 is CASSVGTGIYNEQFF. As DNA, the CDR3 is TGTGCCAGCAGCGTAGGGACAGGAATTTACAATGAGCAGTTCTTC.

The rearrangement uses TRBV5-1 and TRBJ2-2; TRBD1 matches at 8 bases. The CDR3 extends over 15 amino acids. Germline values: CDR1 SGHRS, CDR2 YFSETQ. J was trimmed by 4 bases and V by 2 bases; bases with no gene match: 4. In DNA, the CDR3 is TGCGCCAGCAGCTTACAGGGGGATGGCACCGGGGAGCTGTTTTTT. Residues: CASSLQGDGTGELFF.

The rearrangement links TRBV28 to TRBJ2-1, with D perhaps TRBD1 (5 bases). CDR3 size: 15 residues. Germline V gene data show CDR1 as MDHEN and CDR2 as SYDVKM. Trimming took off 6 bases at V and 0 bases at J, with 12 bases between the two ends. The CDR3 bases are TGTGCCAGCAGAGACAGAATTAGCTCCTACAATGAGCAGTTCTTC. Translation: CASRDRISSYNEQFF. Drawing the rest from reference TRBV28 and TRBJ2-1, the complete variable domain is DVKVTQSSRYLVKRTGEKVFLECVQDMDHENMFWYRQDPGLGLRLIYFSYDVKMKEKGDIPEGYSVSREKKERFSLILESASTNQTSMYLCASRDRISSYNEQFFGPGTRLTVL.

J is TRBJ2-6 and V is TRBV27; unclear D gene. The CDR3 has 15 residues. The germline V gene has CDR1 MNHEY and CDR2 SMNVEV (reference sequence). Trimming removed 5 bases from V and 3 bases from J, with 11 bases in between. This CDR3 is CASSDTDLGANVLTF. The CDR3 region has the DNA TGTGCCAGCAGTGACACAGATCTTGGGGCCAACGTCCTGACTTTC.

The chain links TRBV7-2 to TRBJ2-1, with D possibly being TRBD1 (5 bases). Trimming shortened V by 2 bases and J by 10 bases, and 6 bases separated the two germline ends. Germline CDR1 SGHTA, CDR2 FQGNSA. The CDR3 contains 11 residues. The CDR3 region has the DNA TGTGCCAGCAGCTTATCAGGGGAGCAGTTCTTC. This sequence encodes CASSLSGEQFF.

V gene TRBV18 combines with J gene TRBJ2-7, with D tentatively TRBD1 (7 bases). CDR3 length: 15 residues. The germline CDR1 and CDR2 sequences are KGHSH and LQKENI. V was clipped by 3 bases and J by 3 bases, with 15 bases between them. CDR3 sequence: CASSPSEGQLYEQYF. As DNA, the CDR3 is TGTGCCAGCTCACCGTCGGAGGGACAGCTCTACGAGCAGTACTTC.

V and J are TRBV28 and TRBJ1-2; 11 bases align to TRBD1. Germline V gene data show CDR1 as MDHEN and CDR2 as SYDVKM. This CDR3 contains 19 residues. V lost 6 bases and J lost 0; bases outside the gene matches: 15. CDR3 DNA: TGTGCCAGCAGCGCAGTTTGGGGACAGGGGGATAGGACTAACTATGGCTACACCTTC. This gives the protein CASSAVWGQGDRTNYGYTF.

This chain connects TRBV7-6 to TRBJ1-5; weak D call: TRBD1 (5 bases). This CDR3 has 15 residues. Germline V gene sequence: CDR1 SGHVS, CDR2 FNYEAQ. V shed 2 bases and J shed 1 base, with 9 bases lying between them. The chain's CDR3 is CASSLQSGSNQPQHF. The CDR3 DNA reads TGTGCCAGCAGCTTACAATCAGGGAGCAATCAGCCCCAGCATTTT.

The chain recombines TRBV28 with TRBJ1-1; no definite D call. V lost 3 bases and J lost 1, with 6 bases in between. CDR1 and CDR2 from the germline V gene are MDHEN and SYDVKM. The CDR3 extends over 13 amino acids. The CDR3 region is CASSFPRNTEAFF. DNA of the CDR3: TGTGCCAGCAGTTTTCCCAGGAACACTGAAGCTTTCTTT. Filled out from reference TRBV28 and TRBJ1-1, the complete variable domain reads DVKVTQSSRYLVKRTGEKVFLECVQDMDHENMFWYRQDPGLGLRLIYFSYDVKMKEKGDIPEGYSVSREKKERFSLILESASTNQTSMYLCASSFPRNTEAFFGQGTRLTVV.

This clone was observed a handful of times. The rearrangement joins TRBV6-6 to TRBJ2-3; TRBD2 agrees at 10 bases. CDR1 is MNHNY and CDR2 is SVGAGI in the germline V gene (reference sequence). CDR3 length equals 16 residues. The J segment lost 3 bases and the V segment lost 5 bases, leaving 8 bases of the junction unmatched. CDR3 DNA sequence: TGTGCCAGCAGTCAGAAGCGGGGGGGAAGAACAGATACGCAGTATTTT. Amino acid sequence: CASSQKRGGRTDTQYF.

The chain has TRBV18 and TRBJ1-1; 8 nucleotides line up with TRBD1. Germline assignment: CDR1 KGHSH and CDR2 LQKENI. This CDR3 has 15 amino acids. V dropped 5 bases and J dropped 1; count of bases not matched to a gene: 6. CDR3 nucleotide sequence: TGTGCCAGCTCAACCCTCGACAGGGGGAACACTGAAGCTTTCTTT. This codes for CASSTLDRGNTEAFF.